Below, 17 T cell receptor beta chains from the same sample are listed, as sequenced in a study of OX40 agonist ivuxolimab in advanced cancers. Only in-frame clones appear in the TCRdb table, and some are missing; sequencing was by immunoSEQ multiplex PCR. This table holds approximately 70,000 clones, less than 90% found once. This sample comprised CD4+ or CD8+ T cells sorted from blood, obtained in a trial of the OX40 agonist ivuxolimab. Receptor source: an adult with an advanced solid tumor such as melanoma, head and neck, liver or kidney cancer.

The V and J genes are TRBV7-2 and TRBJ1-2; D not resolved. The length of the CDR3 is 12 residues. Trimming took off 6 bases at V and 3 bases at J, with 8 bases between the two ends. Germline V CDR1 and CDR2: SGHTA, FQGNSA. CDR3 amino acids: CASSSTDYGYTF. CDR3 nucleotides: TGTGCCAGCAGTTCTACGGACTATGGCTACACCTTC.

The J gene is TRBJ2-7, the V gene TRBV27; 8 nucleotides agree with TRBD2. V shed 2 bases and J 0 bases; nucleotides not matched to a gene: 3. The CDR3 has 15 amino acids. Germline values: CDR1 MNHEY, CDR2 SMNVEV (reference sequence). CDR3 DNA: TGTGCCAGCAGTTTAGTCGGGGGGGGCTCCTACGAGCAGTACTTC. As protein: CASSLVGGGSYEQYF.

The chain couples TRBV27 to TRBJ1-2; 9 nucleotides match TRBD1. Unmatched junction bases numbered 9, after V lost 8 bases and J lost 5 bases. The CDR3 runs 14 residues. CDR1 is MNHEY and CDR2 is SMNVEV in the germline V gene (reference sequence). CDR3 DNA sequence: TGTGCCAGCCTGGCACCCGGGACAGGGTATGGCTACACCTTC. Protein sequence: CASLAPGTGYGYTF.

The table lists this clone with a few counts. V gene TRBV27 combines with J gene TRBJ2-7, with D tentatively TRBD1 or TRBD2 (7 bases each). Germline CDR1 is MNHEY and CDR2 is SMNVEV (reference sequence). The CDR3 totals 14 residues. Between the trimmed V and J ends, which lost 6 bases and 6 bases, there was a span of 18 bases. The CDR3 reads CASRWTGASGEQYF. The DNA of the CDR3 is TGTGCCAGCAGATGGACAGGAGCTAGCGGCGAGCAGTACTTC.

The count of this clone is one. This chain uses TRBV28 with TRBJ1-3; the D gene is possibly TRBD1 (6 bases). CDR1 is MDHEN and CDR2 is SYDVKM in the germline V gene. V lost 2 bases to trimming and J lost 3 bases, with 17 bases between them. CDR3 size: 17 residues. The CDR3 bases are TGTGCCAGCAGTTTAGGGTCCAGGGGCAAGAGTGGAAACACCATATATTTT. This sequence encodes CASSLGSRGKSGNTIYF.

The chain joins TRBV18 to TRBJ2-6; 7 nucleotides line up with TRBD1. With 6 bases clipped from V and 0 bases from J, the junction kept 20 bases outside the gene matches. Germline CDR1 and CDR2: KGHSH and LQKENI. This CDR3 has 21 amino acids. The CDR3 is CASSLLGPGQRLSSGANVLTF. The CDR3 DNA sequence: TGTGCCAGCTCGCTCCTGGGGCCGGGACAGCGCCTTAGCTCTGGGGCCAACGTCCTGACTTTC.

The chain is built from TRBV2 and TRBJ1-3, with a weak D call TRBD1 (5 bases). The germline CDR1 and CDR2 sequences are SNHLY and FYNNEI. This CDR3 region has 15 residues. V gave up 3 bases and J gave up 4 bases, with 13 bases separating them. The CDR3 DNA reads TGTGCCAGCAGTGAGGAGGCCAGGGAAGGAAACACCATATATTTT. Its protein product is CASSEEAREGNTIYF.

This chain joins TRBV4-1 and TRBJ1-1; D is unresolved. The CDR3 is 15 amino acids. Germline CDR1 and CDR2: MGHRA and YSYEKL. Trimming pared 1 base from V and 1 base from J, leaving 10 bases between. CDR3 DNA sequence: TGCGCCAGCAGCCAAGCTCGGTCAGGGAACACTGAAGCTTTCTTT. Encoded protein: CASSQARSGNTEAFF.

V usage is TRBV7-8 and J usage is TRBJ2-3; no definite D call. CDR1 SGHVS and CDR2 FQNEAQ come from the germline V gene. V shed 3 bases and J shed 0 bases, with 22 bases lying between them. The CDR3 covers 19 residues. In DNA form, the CDR3 reads TGTGCCAGCAGCTTGAATCGTGTCGGTGGGGTTACTAGCACAGATACGCAGTATTTT. This sequence encodes CASSLNRVGGVTSTDTQYF.

This clone was detected only once. This chain joins TRBV6-6 and TRBJ1-1, with a possible D match to TRBD1 (6 bases). V lost 7 bases, J lost 7 bases, and 16 bases lay in between. The CDR3 extends over 13 amino acids. Germline V lookup: CDR1 MNHNY, CDR2 SVGAGI (reference sequence). The CDR3 nucleotides read TGTGCCAGCACTAAAATAGGGGGGGGTGAAGCTTTCTTT. It encodes CASTKIGGGEAFF.

This chain connects TRBV5-1 to TRBJ1-4; TRBD1 agrees at 7 bases. CDR1 and CDR2 (germline): SGHRS, YFSETQ. Trimming took 0 bases from V and 8 from J; bases not matched to a gene: 10. The CDR3 sequence is 16 residues long. As DNA, the CDR3 is TGCGCCAGCAGCTTGGGCCCACAGGGGAGGAGGGAAAAACTGTTTTTT. Protein sequence: CASSLGPQGRREKLFF.

The chain carries TRBV7-9 and TRBJ1-4, with TRBD1 matching over 9 bases. Germline trimming cut 2 bases from V and 4 bases from J; bases unmatched to any gene: 11. The germline gives CDR1 SEHNR, CDR2 FQNEAQ (reference sequence). This CDR3 is 18 amino acids long. The CDR3 protein is CASSLQFTGGNYNEKLFF. The CDR3, as DNA: TGTGCCAGCAGCTTACAGTTTACAGGGGGCAACTATAATGAAAAACTGTTTTTT.

This rearrangement joins TRBV5-6 to TRBJ2-7; D unresolved. The ends were cut back, 4 bases at V and 3 bases at J, with 14 bases in the middle. The length of the CDR3 is 14 residues. CDR1 is SGHDT and CDR2 is YYEEEE in the germline V gene. The CDR3 DNA reads as TGTGCCAGCAGCCCACCTACAGAGAACTACGAGCAGTACTTC. It codes for CASSPPTENYEQYF.

The chain joins TRBV7-9 to TRBJ2-7; 7 nucleotides line up with TRBD2. This CDR3 is built from 14 residues. Germline V gene data show CDR1 as SEHNR and CDR2 as FQNEAQ (reference sequence). The junction had 7 bases not matched to a gene; V was cut back by 5 bases and J by 3 bases. This chain's CDR3 is CASSLPTSDYEQYF. The DNA for the CDR3 is TGTGCCAGCAGCCTCCCCACTAGCGACTACGAGCAGTACTTC.

In regard to this clone: This specimen includes other DNA sequences encoding the same CDR3. V and J are TRBV5-1 and TRBJ1-1, with D possibly TRBD1 on 5 matching bases. Trimming removed 0 bases at V and 1 base at J, with 7 bases between. CDR1 is SGHRS and CDR2 is YFSETQ in the germline V gene. The CDR3 totals 14 residues. The CDR3 loop is CASSLGGQNTEAFF. CDR3 sequence (DNA): TGCGCCAGCAGCTTGGGTGGACAGAACACTGAAGCTTTCTTT.

This clone was detected once. CDR3 sequence reads: CASSPLGGSGNTIYF. The CDR3, as DNA: TGTGCCAGCAGTCCCTTAGGGGGGTCTGGAAACACCATATATTTT. The chain combines TRBV27 with TRBJ1-3; perhaps TRBD1 as D (6 bases). Germline V gene sequence: CDR1 MNHEY, CDR2 SMNVEV (reference sequence). Trimming removed 5 bases from V and 1 base from J, with 12 bases in between. The CDR3 contains 15 residues.

This clone was seen only once. The chain couples TRBV5-5 to TRBJ1-5; perhaps TRBD1 as D (5 bases). The CDR3 has 15 residues. Germline V gives CDR1 SGHKS, CDR2 YYEKEE (reference sequence). The germline V and J ends were trimmed by 0 bases and 4 bases, with 11 bases remaining between them. The CDR3: CASSLDGTGNQPQHF. CDR3 nucleotide sequence: TGTGCCAGCAGCTTGGATGGGACGGGTAATCAGCCCCAGCATTTT. Full variable domain (remainder filled in from reference TRBV5-5 and TRBJ1-5): DAGVTQSPTHLIKTRGQQVTLRCSPISGHKSVSWYQQVLGQGPQFIFQYYEKEERGRGNFPDRFSARQFPNYSSELNVNALLLGDSALYLCASSLDGTGNQPQHFGDGTRLSIL.